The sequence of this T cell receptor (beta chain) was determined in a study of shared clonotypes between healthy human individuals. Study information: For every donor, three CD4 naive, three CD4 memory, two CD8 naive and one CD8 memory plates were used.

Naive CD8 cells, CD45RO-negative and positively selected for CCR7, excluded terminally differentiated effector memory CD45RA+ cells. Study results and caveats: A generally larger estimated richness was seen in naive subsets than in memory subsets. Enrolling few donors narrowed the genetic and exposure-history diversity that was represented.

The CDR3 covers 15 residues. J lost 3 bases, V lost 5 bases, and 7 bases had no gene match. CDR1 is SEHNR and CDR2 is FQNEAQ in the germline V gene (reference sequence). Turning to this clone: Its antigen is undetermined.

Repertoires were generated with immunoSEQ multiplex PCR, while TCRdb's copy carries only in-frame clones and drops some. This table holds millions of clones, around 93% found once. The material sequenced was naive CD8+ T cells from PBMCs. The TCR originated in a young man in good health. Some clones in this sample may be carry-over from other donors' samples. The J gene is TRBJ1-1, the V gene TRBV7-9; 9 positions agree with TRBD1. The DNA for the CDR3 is TGTGCCAGCAGCGACCGGGACAGGGTCGACACTGAAGCTTTCTTT. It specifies CASSDRDRVDTEAFF.